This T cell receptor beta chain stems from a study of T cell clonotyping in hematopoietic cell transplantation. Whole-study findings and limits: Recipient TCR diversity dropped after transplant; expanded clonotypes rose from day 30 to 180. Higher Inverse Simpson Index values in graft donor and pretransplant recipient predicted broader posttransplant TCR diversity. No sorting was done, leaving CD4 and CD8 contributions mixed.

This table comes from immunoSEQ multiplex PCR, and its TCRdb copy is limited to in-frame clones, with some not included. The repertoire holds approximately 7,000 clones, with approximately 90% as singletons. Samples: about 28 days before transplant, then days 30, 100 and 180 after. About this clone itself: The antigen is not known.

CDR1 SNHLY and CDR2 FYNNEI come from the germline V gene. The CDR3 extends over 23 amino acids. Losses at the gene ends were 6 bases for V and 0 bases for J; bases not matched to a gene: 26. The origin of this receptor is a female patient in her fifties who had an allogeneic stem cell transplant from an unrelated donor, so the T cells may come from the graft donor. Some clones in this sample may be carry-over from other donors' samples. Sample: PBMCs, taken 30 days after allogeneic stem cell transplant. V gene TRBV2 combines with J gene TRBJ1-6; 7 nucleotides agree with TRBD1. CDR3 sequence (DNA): TGTGCCAGCAGCGGACAGGTGAGAGCTCCCTCATTTAGAGGGAGCTCCTATAATTCACCCCTCCACTTT. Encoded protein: CASSGQVRAPSFRGSSYNSPLHF.